This TCR beta chain was identified in a study of cytomegalovirus exposure and HLA in healthy donors. Study-level findings and limits: CMV serostatus was the sole immune exposure information available.

As concerns this clone: The antigen is not known.

The PCR employed 60 Vbeta primers together with 13 Jbeta primers. Only in-frame clones appear in the TCRdb table, and some are missing; sequencing was by immunoSEQ multiplex PCR. The ten most abundant clones cover 6.8% of a sample with around 110,000 clones. Losses at the gene ends were 8 bases for V and 8 bases for J; bases not matched to a gene: 15. The CDR3 has 15 amino acids. Germline V lookup: CDR1 SGHTA, CDR2 FQGNSA. Healthy bone marrow donors formed the donor group. The chain combines TRBV7-2 with TRBJ2-1; 7 nucleotides match TRBD2. This sequence was found in a man in his forties in good health and CMV-seropositive. Source material: PBMCs. The chain's CDR3 is CASSEGAGEAYEQFF. In DNA form, the CDR3 reads TGTGCCAGCTCCGAAGGGGCGGGAGAGGCCTATGAGCAGTTCTTC.